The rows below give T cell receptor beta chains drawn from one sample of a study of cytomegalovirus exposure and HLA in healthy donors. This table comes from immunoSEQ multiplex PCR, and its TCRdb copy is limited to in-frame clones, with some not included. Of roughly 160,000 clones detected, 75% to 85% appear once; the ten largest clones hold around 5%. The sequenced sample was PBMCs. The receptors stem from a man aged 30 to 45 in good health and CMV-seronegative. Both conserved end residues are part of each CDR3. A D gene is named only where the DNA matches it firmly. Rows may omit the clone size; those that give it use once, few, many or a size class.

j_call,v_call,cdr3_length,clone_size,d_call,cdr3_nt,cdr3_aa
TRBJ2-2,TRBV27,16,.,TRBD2,TGTGCCAGCAGTGATGGACTAGCGGGAGGAACCGGGGAGCTGTTTTTT,CASSDGLAGGTGELFF
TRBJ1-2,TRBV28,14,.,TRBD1,TGTGCCAGCAGTTTAGAACGGACAGGGAAAGGCTACACCTTC,CASSLERTGKGYTF
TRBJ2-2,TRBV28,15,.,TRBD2,TGTGCCAGCAGTGGGCCCTCGGGACTACCCGGGGAGCTGTTTTTT,CASSGPSGLPGELFF
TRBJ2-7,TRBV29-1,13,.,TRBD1,TGCAGCGTTGTGCAGGGGGCTAGCTACGAGCAGTACTTC,CSVVQGASYEQYF
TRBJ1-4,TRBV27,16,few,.,TGTGCCAGCAGTTTATCGATTACCCCGCCGGGGGAAAAACTGTTTTTT,CASSLSITPPGEKLFF
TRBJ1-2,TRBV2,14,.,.,TGTGCCAGCAGAGCGACCGGGACAAAGGACGGCTACACCTTC,CASRATGTKDGYTF
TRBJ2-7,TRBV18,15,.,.,TGTGCCAGCTCATCCTCCGGGACACCCACCTACGAGCAGTACTTC,CASSSSGTPTYEQYF
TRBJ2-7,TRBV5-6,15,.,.,TGTGCCAGCAGCCCTGGGGGCTCCCACTCCTACGAGCAGTACTTC,CASSPGGSHSYEQYF
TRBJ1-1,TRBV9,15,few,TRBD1,TGTGCCAGCAGCGAGACAGGGGCCTTGAACACTGAAGCTTTCTTT,CASSETGALNTEAFF
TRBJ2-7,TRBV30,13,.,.,TGTGCCTGGAGTGTTTGGGGGGAATACGAGCAGTACTTC,CAWSVWGEYEQYF
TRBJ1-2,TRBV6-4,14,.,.,TGTGCCAGCAGTGACTCCATTTCCGGGGGTGGCTACACCTTC,CASSDSISGGGYTF
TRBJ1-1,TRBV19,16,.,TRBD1,TGTGCCAGTCTCCGGGACAGGGGAAGGGGGAACACTGAAGCTTTCTTT,CASLRDRGRGNTEAFF
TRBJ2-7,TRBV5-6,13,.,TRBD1,TGTGCCAGCAGCGCCGGGACAGACTACGAGCAGTACTTC,CASSAGTDYEQYF
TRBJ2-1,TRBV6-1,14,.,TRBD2,TGTGCCAGCAGCGAAGTGGGGGGAGGGAATGAGCAGTTCTTC,CASSEVGGGNEQFF
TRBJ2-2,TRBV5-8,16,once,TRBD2,TGTGCCAGCAGCTTGGAGAATCTAGCGGCGAGGGGGGAGCTGTTTTTT,CASSLENLAARGELFF
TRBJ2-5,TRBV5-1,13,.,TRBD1,TGCGCCAGCGGGACAGCTTCGGAGGAGACCCAGTACTTC,CASGTASEETQYF
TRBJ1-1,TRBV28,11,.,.,TGTGCCAGCTCTTTCGGCACTGAAGCTTTCTTT,CASSFGTEAFF
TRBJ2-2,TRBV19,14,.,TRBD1,TGTGCCAGTCGGCAGGGGGCGGACACCGGGGAGCTGTTTTTT,CASRQGADTGELFF
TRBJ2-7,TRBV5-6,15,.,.,TGTGCCAGCAGCTTGGGGACAGTTCCGTCCTACGAGCAGTACTTC,CASSLGTVPSYEQYF
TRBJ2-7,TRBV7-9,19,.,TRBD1,TGTTCCAGCAGCCGAACTTTGGACAGGGAAGCAATTCCCTCCTACGAGCAGTACTTC,CSSSRTLDREAIPSYEQYF
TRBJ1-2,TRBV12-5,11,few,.,TGTGCTAGTGGTTTGATCAGGCCCGAAACCTTC,CASGLIRPETF
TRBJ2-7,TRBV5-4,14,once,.,TGTGCCAGCAGCTTGGGCGGGACTCCCTACGAGCAGTACTTC,CASSLGGTPYEQYF
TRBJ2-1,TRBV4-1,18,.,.,TGCGCCAGCAGCCTCATTGACTGGTTGGCTCGAGCCTACAATGAGCAGTTCTTC,CASSLIDWLARAYNEQFF
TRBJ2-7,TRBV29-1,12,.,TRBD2,TGCAGCGTTGTAGCGGGGGGCGGTGAGCAGTACTTC,CSVVAGGGEQYF
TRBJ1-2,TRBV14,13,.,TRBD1,TGTGCCAGCAGCCCGGACAGGACCTATGGCTACACCTTC,CASSPDRTYGYTF
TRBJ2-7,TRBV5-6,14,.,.,TGTGCCAGCAGCATGAGGGGACTCAACTACGAGCAGTACTTC,CASSMRGLNYEQYF